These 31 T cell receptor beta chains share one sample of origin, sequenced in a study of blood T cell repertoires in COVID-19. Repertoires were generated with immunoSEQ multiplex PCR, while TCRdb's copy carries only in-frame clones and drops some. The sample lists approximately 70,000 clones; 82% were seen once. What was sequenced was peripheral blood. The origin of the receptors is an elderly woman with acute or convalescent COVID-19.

CDR3 region: CASSLFAGGISTDTQYF. The CDR3 DNA is TGTGCCAGCAGCTTGTTTGCGGGAGGGATTAGCACAGATACGCAGTATTTT. This chain links TRBV5-6 with TRBJ2-3; 9 bases are a match to TRBD2. Trimming took 1 base from V and 0 from J; bases not matched to a gene: 6. CDR1 and CDR2 from the germline V gene are SGHDT and YYEEEE. This CDR3 is 17 amino acids long. The full variable domain, with the rest looked up from reference TRBV5-6 and TRBJ2-3, is DAGVTQSPTHLIKTRGQQVTLRCSPKSGHDTVSWYQQALGQGPQFIFQYYEEEERQRGNFPDRFSGHQFPNYSSELNVNALLLGDSALYLCASSLFAGGISTDTQYFGPGTRLTVL.

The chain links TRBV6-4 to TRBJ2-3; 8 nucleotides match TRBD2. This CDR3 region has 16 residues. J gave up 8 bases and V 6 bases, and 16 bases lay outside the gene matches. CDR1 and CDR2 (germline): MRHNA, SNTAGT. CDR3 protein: CASSDISGNLGGTQYF. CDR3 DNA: TGTGCCAGCAGCGACATTAGCGGGAACCTCGGCGGTACGCAGTATTTT.

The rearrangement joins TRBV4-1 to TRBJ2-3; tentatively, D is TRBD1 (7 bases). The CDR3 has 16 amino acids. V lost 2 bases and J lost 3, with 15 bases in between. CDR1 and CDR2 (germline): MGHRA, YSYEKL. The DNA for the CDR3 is TGCGCCAGCAGCCAAAGAAGACAGGGAGGAACAGATACGCAGTATTTT. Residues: CASSQRRQGGTDTQYF.

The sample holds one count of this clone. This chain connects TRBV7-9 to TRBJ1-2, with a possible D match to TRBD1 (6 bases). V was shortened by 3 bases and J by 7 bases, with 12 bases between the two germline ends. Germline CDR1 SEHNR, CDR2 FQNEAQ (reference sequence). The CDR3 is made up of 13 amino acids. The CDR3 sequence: CASSLGQGSGYTF. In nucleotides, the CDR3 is TGTGCCAGCAGCTTGGGGCAGGGGAGTGGCTACACCTTC.

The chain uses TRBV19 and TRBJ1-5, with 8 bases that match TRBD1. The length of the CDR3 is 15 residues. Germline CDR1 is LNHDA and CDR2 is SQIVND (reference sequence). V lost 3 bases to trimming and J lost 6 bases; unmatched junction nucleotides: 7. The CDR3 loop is CASSIGQGASQPQHF. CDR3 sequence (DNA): TGTGCCAGTAGTATTGGGCAGGGGGCTTCTCAGCCCCAGCATTTT.

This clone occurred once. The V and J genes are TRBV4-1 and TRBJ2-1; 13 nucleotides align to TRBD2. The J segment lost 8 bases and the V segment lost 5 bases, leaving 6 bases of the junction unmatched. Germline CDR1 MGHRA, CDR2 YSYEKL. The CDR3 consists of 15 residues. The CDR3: CASSKLAGGPHEQFF. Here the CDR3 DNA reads TGCGCCAGCAGCAAACTAGCGGGAGGGCCCCATGAGCAGTTCTTC.

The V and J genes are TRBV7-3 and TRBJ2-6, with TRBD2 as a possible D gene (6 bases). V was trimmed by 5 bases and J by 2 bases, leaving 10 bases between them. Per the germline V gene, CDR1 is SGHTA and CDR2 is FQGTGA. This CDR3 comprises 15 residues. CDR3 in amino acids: CASSQPGAGANVLTF. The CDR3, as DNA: TGTGCCAGCAGCCAACCGGGGGCTGGGGCCAACGTCCTGACTTTC.

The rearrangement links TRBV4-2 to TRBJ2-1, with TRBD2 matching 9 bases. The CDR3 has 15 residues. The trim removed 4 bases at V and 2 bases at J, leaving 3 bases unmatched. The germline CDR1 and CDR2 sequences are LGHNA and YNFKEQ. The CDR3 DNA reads TGTGCCAGCAGCCTAAGACTAGCGGCCTACAATGAGCAGTTCTTC. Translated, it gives CASSLRLAAYNEQFF.

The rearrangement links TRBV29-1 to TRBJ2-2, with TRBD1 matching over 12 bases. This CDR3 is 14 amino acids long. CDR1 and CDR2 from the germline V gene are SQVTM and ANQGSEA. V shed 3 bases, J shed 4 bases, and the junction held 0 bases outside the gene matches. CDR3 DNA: TGCAGCGTTGAGGGACAGGGGGCCACCGGGGAGCTGTTTTTT. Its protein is CSVEGQGATGELFF.

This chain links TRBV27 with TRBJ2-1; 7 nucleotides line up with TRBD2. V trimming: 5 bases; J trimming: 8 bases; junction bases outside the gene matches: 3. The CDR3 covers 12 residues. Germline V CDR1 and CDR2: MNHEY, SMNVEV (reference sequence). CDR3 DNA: TGTGCCAGCAGTGGGGGGGGTTATGAGCAGTTCTTC. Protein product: CASSGGGYEQFF.

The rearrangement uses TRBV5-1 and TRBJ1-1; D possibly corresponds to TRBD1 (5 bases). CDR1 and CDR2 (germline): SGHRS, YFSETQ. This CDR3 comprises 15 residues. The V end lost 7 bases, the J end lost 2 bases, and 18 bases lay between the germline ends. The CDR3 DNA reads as TGCGCCAGCGGCCCCCGACAGACTTATAACACTGAAGCTTTCTTT. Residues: CASGPRQTYNTEAFF.

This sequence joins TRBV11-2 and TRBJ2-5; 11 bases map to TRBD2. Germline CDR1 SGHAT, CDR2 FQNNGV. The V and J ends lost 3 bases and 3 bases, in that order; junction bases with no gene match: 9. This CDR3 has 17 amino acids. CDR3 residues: CASSFQISGRGKETQYF. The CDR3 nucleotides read TGTGCCAGCAGCTTCCAGATTAGCGGGAGGGGGAAAGAGACCCAGTACTTC. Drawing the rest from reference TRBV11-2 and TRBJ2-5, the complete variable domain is EAGVAQSPRYKIIEKRQSVAFWCNPISGHATLYWYQQILGQGPKLLIQFQNNGVVDDSQLPKDRFSAERLKGVDSTLKIQPAKLEDSAVYLCASSFQISGRGKETQYFGPGTRLLVL.

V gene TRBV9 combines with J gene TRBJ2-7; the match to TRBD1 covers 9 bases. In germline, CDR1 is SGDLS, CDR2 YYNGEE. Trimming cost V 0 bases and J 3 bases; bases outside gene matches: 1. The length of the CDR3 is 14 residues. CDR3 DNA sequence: TGTGCCAGCAGCGTAGGGGACAGGGTCTACGAGCAGTACTTC. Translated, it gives CASSVGDRVYEQYF. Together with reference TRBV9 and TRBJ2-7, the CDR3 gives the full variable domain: DSGVTQTPKHLITATGQRVTLRCSPRSGDLSVYWYQQSLDQGLQFLIQYYNGEERAKGNILERFSAQQFPDLHSELNLSSLELGDSALYFCASSVGDRVYEQYFGPGTRLTVT.

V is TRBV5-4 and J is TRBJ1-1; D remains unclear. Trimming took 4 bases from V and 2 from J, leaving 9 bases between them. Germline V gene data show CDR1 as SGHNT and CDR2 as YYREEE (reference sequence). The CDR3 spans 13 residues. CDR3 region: CASSATTNTEAFF. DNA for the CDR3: TGTGCCAGCAGCGCGACAACAAACACTGAAGCTTTCTTT.

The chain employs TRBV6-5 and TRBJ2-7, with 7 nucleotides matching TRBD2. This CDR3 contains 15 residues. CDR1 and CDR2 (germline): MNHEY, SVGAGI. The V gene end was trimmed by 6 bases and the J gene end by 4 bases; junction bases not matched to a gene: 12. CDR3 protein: CASRRSGASSYEQYF. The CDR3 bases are TGTGCCAGCAGGCGGAGCGGGGCGAGTTCTTACGAGCAGTACTTC.

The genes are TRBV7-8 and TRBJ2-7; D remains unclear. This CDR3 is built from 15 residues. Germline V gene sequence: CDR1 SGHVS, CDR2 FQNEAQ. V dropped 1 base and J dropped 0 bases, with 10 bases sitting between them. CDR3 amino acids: CASSLGRSLSYEQYF. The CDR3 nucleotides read TGTGCCAGCAGCTTAGGGAGATCCCTCTCCTACGAGCAGTACTTC.

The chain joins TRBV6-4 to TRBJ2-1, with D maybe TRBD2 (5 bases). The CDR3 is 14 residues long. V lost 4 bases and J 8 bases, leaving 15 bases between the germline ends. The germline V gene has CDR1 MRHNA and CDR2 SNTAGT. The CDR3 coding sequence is TGTGCCAGCAGTGCCGAACTAGGGAGCGATGAGCAGTTCTTC. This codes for CASSAELGSDEQFF.

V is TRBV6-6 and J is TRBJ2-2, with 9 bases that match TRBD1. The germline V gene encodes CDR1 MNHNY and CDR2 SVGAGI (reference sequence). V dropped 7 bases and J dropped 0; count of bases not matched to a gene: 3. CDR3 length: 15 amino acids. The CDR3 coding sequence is TGTGCCAGCACCAGGACAGGGGCGAACACCGGGGAGCTGTTTTTT. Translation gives CASTRTGANTGELFF.

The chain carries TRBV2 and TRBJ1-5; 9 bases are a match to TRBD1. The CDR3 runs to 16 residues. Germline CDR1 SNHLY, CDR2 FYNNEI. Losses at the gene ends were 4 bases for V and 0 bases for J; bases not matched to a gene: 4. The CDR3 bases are TGTGCCAGCAGTGTGACAGGGGGGTATAGCAATCAGCCCCAGCATTTT. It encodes CASSVTGGYSNQPQHF.

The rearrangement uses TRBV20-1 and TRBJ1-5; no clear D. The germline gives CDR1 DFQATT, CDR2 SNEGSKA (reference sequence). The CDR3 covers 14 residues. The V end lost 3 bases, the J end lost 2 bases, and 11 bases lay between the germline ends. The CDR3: CSASLPGGNQPQHF. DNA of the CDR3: TGCAGTGCTAGTTTGCCCGGAGGCAATCAGCCCCAGCATTTT.

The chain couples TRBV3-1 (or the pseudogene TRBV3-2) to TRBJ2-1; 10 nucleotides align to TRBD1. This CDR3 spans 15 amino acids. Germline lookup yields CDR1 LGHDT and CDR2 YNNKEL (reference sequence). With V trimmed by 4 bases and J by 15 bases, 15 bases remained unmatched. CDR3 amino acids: CASSPMLDGQGGRFF. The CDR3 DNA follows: TGTGCCAGCAGCCCAATGCTGGACGGACAGGGGGGCAGGTTCTTC.

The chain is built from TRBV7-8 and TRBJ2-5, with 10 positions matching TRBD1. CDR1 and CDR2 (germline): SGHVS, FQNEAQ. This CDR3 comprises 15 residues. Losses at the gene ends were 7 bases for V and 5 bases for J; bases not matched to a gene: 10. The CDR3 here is CASTPRGGQGETQYF. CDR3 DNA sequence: TGTGCCAGCACCCCTCGGGGGGGACAGGGGGAGACCCAGTACTTC.

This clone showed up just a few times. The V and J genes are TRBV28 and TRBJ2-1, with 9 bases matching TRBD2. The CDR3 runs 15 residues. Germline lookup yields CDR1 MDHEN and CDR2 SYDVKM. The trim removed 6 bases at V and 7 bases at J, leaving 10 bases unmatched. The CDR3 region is CASRPGLASWNEQFF. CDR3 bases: TGTGCCAGCAGGCCGGGACTAGCCTCTTGGAATGAGCAGTTCTTC.

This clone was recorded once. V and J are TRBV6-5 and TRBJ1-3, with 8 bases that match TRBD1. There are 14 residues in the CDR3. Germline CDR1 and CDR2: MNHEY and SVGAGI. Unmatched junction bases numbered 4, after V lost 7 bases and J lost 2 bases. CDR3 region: CASTLDRAGNTIYF. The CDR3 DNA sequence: TGTGCCAGCACCTTGGACAGGGCTGGAAACACCATATATTTT.

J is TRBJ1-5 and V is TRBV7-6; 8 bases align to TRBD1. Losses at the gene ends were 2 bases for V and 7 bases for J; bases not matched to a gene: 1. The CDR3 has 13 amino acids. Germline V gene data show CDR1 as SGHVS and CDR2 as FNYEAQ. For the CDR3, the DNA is TGTGCCAGCAGCTTATACAGGGGGCAGCCCCAGCATTTT. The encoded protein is CASSLYRGQPQHF.

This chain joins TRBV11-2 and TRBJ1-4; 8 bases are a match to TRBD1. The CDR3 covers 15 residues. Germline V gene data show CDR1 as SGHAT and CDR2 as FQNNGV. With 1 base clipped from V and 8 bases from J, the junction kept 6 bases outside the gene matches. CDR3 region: CASSLGLQGGEKLFF. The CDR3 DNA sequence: TGTGCCAGCAGCTTAGGTTTACAGGGGGGGGAAAAACTGTTTTTT.

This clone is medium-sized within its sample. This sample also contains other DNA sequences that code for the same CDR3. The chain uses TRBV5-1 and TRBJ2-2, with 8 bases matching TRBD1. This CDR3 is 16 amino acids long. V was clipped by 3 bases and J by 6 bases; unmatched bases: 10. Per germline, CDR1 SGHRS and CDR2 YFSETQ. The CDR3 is CASSSMGQGAAGELFF. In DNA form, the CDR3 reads TGCGCCAGCAGCTCGATGGGTCAGGGGGCGGCCGGGGAGCTGTTTTTT.

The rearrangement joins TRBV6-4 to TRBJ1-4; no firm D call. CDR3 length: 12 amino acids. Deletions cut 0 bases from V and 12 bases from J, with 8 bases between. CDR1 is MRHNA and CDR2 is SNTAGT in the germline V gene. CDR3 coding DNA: TGTGCCAGCAGTGACTCTGAGTTTCAACTGTTTTTT. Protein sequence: CASSDSEFQLFF.

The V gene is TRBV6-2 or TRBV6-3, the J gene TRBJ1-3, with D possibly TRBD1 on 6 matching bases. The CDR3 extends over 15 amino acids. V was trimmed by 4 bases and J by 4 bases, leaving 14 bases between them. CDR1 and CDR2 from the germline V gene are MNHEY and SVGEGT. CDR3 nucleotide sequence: TGTGCCAGCAGTTTTACAGGGTCGGACGGAAACACCATATATTTT. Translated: CASSFTGSDGNTIYF.

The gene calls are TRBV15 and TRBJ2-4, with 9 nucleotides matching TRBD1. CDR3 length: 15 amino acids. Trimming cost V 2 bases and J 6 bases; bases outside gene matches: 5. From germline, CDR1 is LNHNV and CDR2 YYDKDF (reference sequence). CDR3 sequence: CATSRPGQGRNIQYF. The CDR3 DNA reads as TGTGCCACCAGCAGACCGGGACAGGGAAGAAACATTCAGTACTTC.

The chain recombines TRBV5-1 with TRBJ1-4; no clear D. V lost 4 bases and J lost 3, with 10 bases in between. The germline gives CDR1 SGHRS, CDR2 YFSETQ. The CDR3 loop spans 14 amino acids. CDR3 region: CASSPGDPNEKLFF. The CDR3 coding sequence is TGCGCCAGCAGCCCCGGGGATCCTAATGAAAAACTGTTTTTT.